Listed below are T cell receptor beta chains from one sample, sequenced in a study of cytomegalovirus exposure and HLA in healthy donors. Assay used: immunoSEQ multiplex PCR; TCRdb lists only in-frame clones, some missing. The table lists roughly 150,000 clones, around 9.6% of them singletons. Input material: PBMCs. The receptor source for this set is a male donor in good health and CMV-seronegative. Each CDR3 is given with its conserved first and last residue. D genes are given only for firm matches. Size tells how often a clone was seen (once, few, many) or the class of an expanded clone, and some rows leave it out.

v_gene,d_gene,j_gene,abundance,CDR3nt,CDR3aa
TRBV19,-,TRBJ1-1,-,TGTGCCAGTAGTATACGGAGGATGGTGACTCGGCCGGGAGGTAGAGCTTTCTTT,CASSIRRMVTRPGGRAFF
TRBV6-1,-,TRBJ2-2,-,TGTGCCAGCAGTGAAGCTGCCGGGTATTACACCGGGGAGCTGTTTTTT,CASSEAAGYYTGELFF
TRBV9,-,TRBJ2-4,-,TGTGCCAGCAGCGCCGCAGGGGTTGGTGCCAAAAACATTCAGTACTTC,CASSAAGVGAKNIQYF
TRBV19,TRBD1,TRBJ2-7,few,TGTGCCAGTAGTCCACAGGGGTACGAGCAGTACTTC,CASSPQGYEQYF
TRBV7-2,TRBD2,TRBJ2-1,few,TGTGCCAGCAGCTTAGGGGGTAGGACTAGCGGGAGAAGAGAGCAGTTCTTC,CASSLGGRTSGRREQFF
TRBV7-6,-,TRBJ2-7,-,TGTGCCAGCAGCCCACAGGGAACGCTCCTCTACGAGCAGTACTTC,CASSPQGTLLYEQYF
TRBV5-1,TRBD2,TRBJ2-2,few,TGCGCCAGCAGCTTGGGCGGCGGGGGCACCGGGGAGCTGTTTTTT,CASSLGGGGTGELFF
TRBV6-6,-,TRBJ2-7,few,TGTGCCAGCAGTATAAGCGGAGCTATCTACGAGCAGTACTTC,CASSISGAIYEQYF
TRBV27,TRBD2,TRBJ2-1,few,TGTGCCAGCAGTTCCGGGAGGGCCACATACGATGAGCAGTTCTTC,CASSSGRATYDEQFF
TRBV28,-,TRBJ1-4,few,TGTGCCACTCGCTCCGGGTTAGGAACCCGTATGGCGTTTTTT,CATRSGLGTRMAFF
TRBV20-1,-,TRBJ1-2,-,TGCAGTGCACAGGGAGACTATGGCTACACCTTC,CSAQGDYGYTF
TRBV4-3,-,TRBJ2-7,-,TGCGCCAGCAGCCAAGTAGGGGGAGCCCCCTACGAGCAGTACTTC,CASSQVGGAPYEQYF
TRBV7-6,TRBD1,TRBJ2-3,-,TGTGCCAGCAGCCATAACAGGGGCCCCAGCACAGATACGCAGTATTTT,CASSHNRGPSTDTQYF
TRBV18,TRBD1,TRBJ1-5,-,TGTGCCAGCTCAGCGGACAGGGCCCACAGGCAGCCCCAGCATTTT,CASSADRAHRQPQHF
TRBV4-1,-,TRBJ2-7,-,TGCGCCAGCAGCCTGGACTACTCCTACGAGCAGTACTTC,CASSLDYSYEQYF
TRBV7-9,-,TRBJ2-7,few,TGTGCCAGCAGCCCCCGGGACTCTAGCTCCTACGAGCAGTACTTC,CASSPRDSSSYEQYF
TRBV2,TRBD2,TRBJ2-1,few,TGTGCCAGCACTGGACTAGCTGATAACAATGAGCAGTTCTTC,CASTGLADNNEQFF
TRBV7-2,-,TRBJ2-1,-,TGTGCCAGCAGCCTATGGGCTAGCTCGCGGGGTGAGCAGTTCTTC,CASSLWASSRGEQFF
TRBV6-5,-,TRBJ2-2,few,TGTGCCAGCAGCCTCGGGTATAGCACCGGGGAGCTGTTTTTT,CASSLGYSTGELFF
TRBV7-9,-,TRBJ2-1,-,TGTGCCAGCAGCTCTGGGGGGAACAGGGGCCGTGGGGTGCAGTTCTTC,CASSSGGNRGRGVQFF
TRBV5-1,TRBD2,TRBJ2-1,few,TGCGCCAGCAACCTTGGTACTAGCGGATACAATGAGCAGTTCTTC,CASNLGTSGYNEQFF
TRBV7-8,TRBD1,TRBJ1-3,-,TGTGCCAGCAGCCCGGGACAGGGAATAGGAAACACCATATATTTT,CASSPGQGIGNTIYF
TRBV27,TRBD1,TRBJ1-2,-,TGTGCCAGCAGTTCCCTTACGACAGGGGGCTATGGCTACACCTTC,CASSSLTTGGYGYTF
TRBV2,TRBD1,TRBJ2-7,-,TGTGCCAGCAGCGCGGGACAGGGGCCCTACGAGCAGTACTTC,CASSAGQGPYEQYF
TRBV19,-,TRBJ1-2,few,TGTGCCAGTCGGGCCGGGACTCGAGTCTATGGCTACACCTTC,CASRAGTRVYGYTF
TRBV5-6,-,TRBJ1-1,few,TGTGCCAGCAGCTTGGGCCAGGGTTTTTGGGCTTTCTTT,CASSLGQGFWAFF
TRBV5-1,TRBD1,TRBJ1-2,few,TGCGCCAGCAGCCAGGGACAGGGCTATGGCTACACCTTC,CASSQGQGYGYTF
TRBV19,-,TRBJ2-7,-,TGTGCCAGTAAGGCCCCGGGGTCCTACGAGCAGTACTTC,CASKAPGSYEQYF
TRBV6-1,TRBD2,TRBJ2-7,-,TGTGCCAGCCGGGATAGCGGGAGTTCCTACGAGCAGTACTTC,CASRDSGSSYEQYF
TRBV5-1,-,TRBJ2-3,-,TGCGCCAGCAGCTTGCCCCGGGACAATTCAGATACGCAGTATTTT,CASSLPRDNSDTQYF
TRBV19,TRBD1,TRBJ2-7,-,TGTGCCAGTAGTATCCCCGGGACAGGGTCCGAGCAGTACTTC,CASSIPGTGSEQYF
TRBV7-9,TRBD2,TRBJ2-5,few,TGTGCCAGCAGACAGGGGGCGACTAGCGGGGTCCTCCCAGAGACCCAGTACTTC,CASRQGATSGVLPETQYF
TRBV4-1,-,TRBJ2-1,few,TGCGCCAGCAGCGAAAGGGTACTAGCCGTGAATGAGCAGTTCTTC,CASSERVLAVNEQFF
TRBV28,-,TRBJ1-6,-,TGTGCCAGCAGTTCAGTCTCTAGTAATTCACCCCTCCACTTT,CASSSVSSNSPLHF
TRBV25-1,-,TRBJ2-1,few,TGTGCCAGCAGTGACGTGGGGGCGTGGAATGAGCAGTTCTTC,CASSDVGAWNEQFF
TRBV6-1,TRBD1,TRBJ1-5,few,TGTGCCAGCAGTGAAGGACAGGGAGGTACAGGTCAGCCCCAGCATTTT,CASSEGQGGTGQPQHF
TRBV6-6,-,TRBJ2-5,few,TGTGCCAGCAGCGACGTAGCGGAGGTACAAGAGACCCAGTACTTC,CASSDVAEVQETQYF
TRBV5-1,-,TRBJ2-7,-,TGCGCCAGCAGCCCTCTTGGCGGGCCCTACGAGCAGTACTTC,CASSPLGGPYEQYF
TRBV7-6,TRBD1,TRBJ2-7,few,TGTGCCAGCAGCTTAGAGGGGACAGGCTCCTACGAGCAGTACTTC,CASSLEGTGSYEQYF
TRBV4-3,-,TRBJ2-2,few,TGCGCCAGCAGCCAAGAACACGGAGGGAACACCGGGGAGCTGTTTTTT,CASSQEHGGNTGELFF
TRBV20-1,-,TRBJ1-1,-,TGCAGTGCCCCGGACAGACGTGAAGCTTTCTTT,CSAPDRREAFF
TRBV11-1,TRBD1,TRBJ1-1,few,TGTGCCAGCAGCCTCGGGACAGGGCGGATGAACACTGAAGCTTTCTTT,CASSLGTGRMNTEAFF